The subject of this entry is one T cell receptor beta chain. Its matching antigen is unknown. This specimen comes from a study of naive and memory T cell subsets. Findings and caveats of the study: Naive repertoires, especially CD8, held a few larger clonotypes, possibly memory cells re-expressing CD45RA.

Germline V gene sequence: CDR1 PRHDT, CDR2 FYEKMQ (reference sequence). The CDR3 is 17 residues long. The V segment lost 0 bases and the J segment 5 bases; nucleotides outside the gene matches: 10. The beta constant-region primer was an equimolar mix of two oligonucleotides covering TRBC1 and TRBC2. Four rounds of PCR amplified the ligated cDNA using nested alpha and beta constant-region primers plus SP2. Ligation attached a single-stranded oligonucleotide with a 12-nucleotide UMI and the SP2 primer to the cDNA 3' end. TCRdb ran MiXCR on the UMI-ligation and nested PCR reads and lists one entry per CDR3 protein. The sample lists more than 95,000 distinct CDR3 sequences, around 15% seen once, with 2.8% in the top ten. CD4+ T cell IFNgamma after overnight CMV lysate exposure gave donor CMV status. CD8 T cells were positively selected from what remained after CD4 positive selection.

This receptor was taken from a human donor in good health. The chain is built from TRBV13 and TRBJ2-7; 10 positions agree with TRBD1. Sequenced input: naive CD8+ T cells from blood. The CDR3 region has the DNA TGTGCCAGCAGCTTAGGCTTTAGACAGGGGGCGGAAAACGAGCAGTACTTC. It encodes CASSLGFRQGAENEQYF.